The sequence of this TCR beta chain was determined in a study of spatial heterogeneity in lung cancer. Notes on the study in general: Tumoral mutation counts were tracked by counts of expanded intratumoral alpha and beta TCRs. Of tumor T cells, an estimated coverage of around 6.8% was reached for alpha chains and less than 15% for beta chains. The study found that ubiquitous and regional expanded TCR counts tracked ubiquitous and regional nonsynonymous mutations, respectively.

Time point defined: sample taken at primary tumor resection. Tumor, nontumor lung or frozen PBMC supplied whole RNA that was sequenced unsorted. Deletions cut 5 bases from V and 6 bases from J, with 16 bases between. Looked up from germline, CDR1 is DFQATT and CDR2 is SNEGSKA (reference sequence). The CDR3 is 14 residues long. This clonotype qualifies as medium-sized. The target antigen is unknown. Within a library made for alpha chains, this beta chain is off target, and its count is uninformative. TCRdb reprocessed the 5' RACE reads with MiXCR, giving one entry per CDR3 protein. The sample records around 6,200 distinct CDR3 sequences, 13% to 15% being singletons.

The receptor's source is a male donor with early-stage non-small cell lung cancer. Material: lung tumor tissue, obtained at surgery. The chain couples TRBV20-1 to TRBJ2-2; D tentatively reads TRBD1 or TRBD2 (5 bases each). The CDR3, as DNA: TGCAGTGCTCGTCATGGGGGAGAACCCGGGGAGCTGTTTTTT. Translating it yields CSARHGGEPGELFF.